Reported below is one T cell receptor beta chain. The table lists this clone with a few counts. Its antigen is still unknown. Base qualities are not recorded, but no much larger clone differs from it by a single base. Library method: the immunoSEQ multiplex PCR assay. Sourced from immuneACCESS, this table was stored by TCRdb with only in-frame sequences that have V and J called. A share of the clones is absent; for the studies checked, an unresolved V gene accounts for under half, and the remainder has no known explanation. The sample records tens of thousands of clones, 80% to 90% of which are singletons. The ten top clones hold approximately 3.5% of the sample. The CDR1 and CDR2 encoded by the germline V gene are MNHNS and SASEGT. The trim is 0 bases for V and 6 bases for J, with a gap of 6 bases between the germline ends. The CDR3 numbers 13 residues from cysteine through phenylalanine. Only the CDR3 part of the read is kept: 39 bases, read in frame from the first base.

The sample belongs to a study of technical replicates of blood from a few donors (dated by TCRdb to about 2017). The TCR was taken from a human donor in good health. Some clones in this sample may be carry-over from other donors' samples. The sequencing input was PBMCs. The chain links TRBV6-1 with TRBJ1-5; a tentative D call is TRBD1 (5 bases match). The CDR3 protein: CASSEAQGQPQHF. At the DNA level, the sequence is TGTGCCAGCAGTGAAGCGCAGGGTCAGCCCCAGCATTTT.